This T cell receptor (beta chain) was identified during a study of blood T cell repertoires in COVID-19. Authors' methods: Estimation of nucleated cell counts was performed using reference gene primer amplification. Here immunoSEQ multiplex PCR was the method, and the copy in TCRdb shows in-frame clones only, minus some. The DNA was the basis for D and trimming; V, J and clone size are from that table. The sample gives around 93,000 clones, roughly 71% of which show up once; about 10% is in the top ten. The CDR3 is 14 amino acids. Trimming left V 2 bases short and J 1 base short, with 8 bases between. The germline gives CDR1 SNHLY, CDR2 FYNNEI.

The receptor was derived from a woman aged 80 or older with acute or convalescent COVID-19. Sample: peripheral blood. The chain uses TRBV2 and TRBJ1-1, with D maybe TRBD1 (5 bases). CDR3 sequence (DNA): TGTGCCAGCAGTGAATGGGGCAGGAACACTGAAGCTTTCTTT. It specifies CASSEWGRNTEAFF.